This T cell receptor beta chain stems from a study of CD8+ T cells in alopecia areata. Whole-study context: Tofacitinib was given for 6 to 18 months, then stopped for 6 months.

Treatment here: oral pan-JAK inhibitor, 5-10 mg twice daily. Regarding this clone: Its antigen is as yet unknown.

cDNA prepared by RNA extraction and subsequent reverse transcription served as the template for sequencing. This table comes from immunoSEQ multiplex PCR, and its TCRdb copy is limited to in-frame clones, with some not included. In the table there are approximately 100,000 clones, 60% of which are singletons. Regarding the study as a whole: Greater clonality was observed in lesional scalp samples, especially alopecia totalis/universalis, versus normal scalp. Tissue-resident alphabeta T cells belonging to normal skin likewise get sequenced within scalp specimens. Researchers say the link of baseline CD8+ expansion to response remains uncertain, with one nonresponder.

The CDR3 has 15 amino acids. Germline CDR1 SEHNR, CDR2 FQNEAQ (reference sequence). V lost 1 base, J lost 3 bases, and 13 bases lay in between. The sample here was CD8+ T cells sorted from blood, taken at approximately week 56, from a patient treated with tofacitinib. J is TRBJ2-7 and V is TRBV7-9; no firm D call. The receptor's source is a human donor with alopecia areata. The CDR3 DNA follows: TGTGCCAGCAGCTTAGGCCCTGGGCAGGACTACGAGCAGTACTTC. As protein: CASSLGPGQDYEQYF.